This T cell receptor (beta chain) was found in a study of immune cell composition in non-small cell lung cancer. Sequencing was performed with immunoSEQ multiplex PCR; in TCRdb, only in-frame clones are kept and a portion is missing. The data hold thousands of clones, with roughly 80% observed a single time. The study's findings and limits: Clones >0.5% enriched in tumour were rarer in adenocarcinoma (around 35%) than squamous (75%).

In this sample, this clone turned up once. What it recognizes is unknown. Germline V gene data show CDR1 as SGHRS and CDR2 as YFSETQ. Trimming left V 4 bases short and J 5 bases short, with 12 bases between. The CDR3 totals 13 residues. J is TRBJ2-5 and V is TRBV5-1, with D perhaps TRBD2 (6 bases). Material for sequencing was lung tumor tissue. The clonotype comes from a human donor with non-small cell lung cancer. For the CDR3, the DNA is TGCGCCAGCAGCAGAACGGGGGAGGAGACCCAGTACTTC. Translated: CASSRTGEETQYF.